Below, 6 T cell receptor beta chains from the same sample are listed, as sequenced in a study of blood T cell repertoires in COVID-19. This table comes from immunoSEQ multiplex PCR, and its TCRdb copy is limited to in-frame clones, with some not included. The data contain about 100,000 clones, approximately 89% of them singletons. The sequencing sample was made of peripheral blood. The receptor source for this set is a man older than 75 with acute or convalescent COVID-19.

The gene calls are TRBV24-1 and TRBJ2-7; TRBD2 agrees at 13 bases. Germline loops: CDR1 KGHDR, CDR2 SFDVKD. CDR3 length: 16 residues. Trimming took 2 bases from V and 6 from J; bases not matched to a gene: 6. The CDR3 spells CATSDSRRTSGSEQYF. CDR3 sequence (DNA): TGTGCCACCAGTGATTCCCGAAGGACTAGCGGGAGCGAGCAGTACTTC.

J is TRBJ1-4 and V is TRBV19, with D hard to call. Germline CDR1 LNHDA, CDR2 SQIVND (reference sequence). This CDR3 is 16 amino acids long. V lost 7 bases, J lost 4 bases, and 19 bases lay in between. DNA of the CDR3: TGTGCCAGTAATCAGGCGACGGCAGTCCATAATGAAAAACTGTTTTTT. Its translation is CASNQATAVHNEKLFF.

This chain connects TRBV19 to TRBJ1-1; D perhaps matches TRBD1 (6 bases). The CDR3 sequence is 14 residues long. The V end lost 4 bases, the J end lost 4 bases, and 13 bases lay between the germline ends. Germline V CDR1 and CDR2: LNHDA, SQIVND (reference sequence). The CDR3 is CASSTRQDSTEAFF. The DNA of the CDR3 is TGTGCCAGTAGTACCCGACAGGACAGCACTGAAGCTTTCTTT.

The V and J genes are TRBV27 and TRBJ2-2, with D maybe TRBD2 (6 bases). The CDR3 is 14 amino acids. Trimming stripped 5 bases from V and 6 bases from J, with 13 bases between. Germline V lookup: CDR1 MNHEY, CDR2 SMNVEV (reference sequence). CDR3: CASSPRGGSGELFF. In DNA form, the CDR3 reads TGTGCCAGCAGTCCAAGAGGAGGGTCCGGGGAGCTGTTTTTT.

This chain links TRBV12-5 with TRBJ2-5; D not certain. The CDR3 length is 14 residues. V was clipped by 0 bases and J by 2 bases, with 7 bases between them. Germline assignment: CDR1 LGHNT and CDR2 FRNRAP. In DNA, the CDR3 is TGTGCTAGTGGTTTGGTCCCACTTCAAGAGACCCAGTACTTC. Translation gives CASGLVPLQETQYF.

This clone was counted between two and nine times. This chain links TRBV15 with TRBJ1-1; 7 positions agree with TRBD1. The CDR3 sequence is 17 residues long. V dropped 1 base and J dropped 10; count of bases not matched to a gene: 18. Germline CDR1 reads LNHNV; CDR2 reads YYDKDF (reference sequence). CDR3 coding DNA: TGTGCCACCAGCAGAGGTGGGACAGAACCTAGGGGGTTTCGAGCTTTCTTT. Residues: CATSRGGTEPRGFRAFF.